This entry features one T cell receptor beta chain sequence. Per the study methods: Cell counts per sample came from amplifying reference gene primers. Method: immunoSEQ multiplex PCR; TCRdb's copy keeps in-frame clones and lacks some. V, J and clone size reflect that table, while D and trimming were determined from the DNA. Of about 150,000 clones detected, 75% to 90% appear once; the ten largest clones hold more than 2%. These data belong to a study of blood T cell repertoires in COVID-19. In the study overall: The United States, Italy and Spain supplied acute and convalescent COVID-19 samples. Sample material is recorded as cDNA or gDNA derived from T cells, B-cell-depleted T cells, or PBMCs.

The length of the CDR3 is 13 residues. The V end lost 7 bases, the J end lost 2 bases, and 11 bases lay between the germline ends. Germline-derived CDR1 and CDR2 are KGHSH and LQKENI. Specimen: peripheral blood. This sequence originates from a woman aged 65 to 85 with acute or convalescent COVID-19. The V and J genes are TRBV18 and TRBJ1-1, with a tentative D call TRBD1 (5 bases). This CDR3 reads CASLRQTNTEAFF. CDR3 nucleotides: TGTGCCAGCTTACGACAGACCAACACTGAAGCTTTCTTT.